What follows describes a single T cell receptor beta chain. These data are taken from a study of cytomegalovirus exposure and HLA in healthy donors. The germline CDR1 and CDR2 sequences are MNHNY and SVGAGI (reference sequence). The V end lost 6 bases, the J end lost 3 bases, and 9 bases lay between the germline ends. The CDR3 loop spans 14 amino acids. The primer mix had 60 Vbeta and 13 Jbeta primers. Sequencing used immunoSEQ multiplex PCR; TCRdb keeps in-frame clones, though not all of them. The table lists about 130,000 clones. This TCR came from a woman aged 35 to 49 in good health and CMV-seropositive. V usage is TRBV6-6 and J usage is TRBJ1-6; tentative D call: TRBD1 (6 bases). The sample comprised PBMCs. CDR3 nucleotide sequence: TGTGCCAGCAGCCTACAGGGCTATAATTCACCCCTCCACTTT. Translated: CASSLQGYNSPLHF.